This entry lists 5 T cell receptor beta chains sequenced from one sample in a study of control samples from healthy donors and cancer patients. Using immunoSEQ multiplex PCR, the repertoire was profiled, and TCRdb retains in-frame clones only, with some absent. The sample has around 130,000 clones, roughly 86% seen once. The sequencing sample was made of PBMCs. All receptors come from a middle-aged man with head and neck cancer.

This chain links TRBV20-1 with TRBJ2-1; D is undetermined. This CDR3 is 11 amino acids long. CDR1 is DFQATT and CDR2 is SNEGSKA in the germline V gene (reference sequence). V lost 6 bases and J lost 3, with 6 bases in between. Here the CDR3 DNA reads TGCAGTGCGCGGAACTACAATGAGCAGTTCTTC. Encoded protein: CSARNYNEQFF.

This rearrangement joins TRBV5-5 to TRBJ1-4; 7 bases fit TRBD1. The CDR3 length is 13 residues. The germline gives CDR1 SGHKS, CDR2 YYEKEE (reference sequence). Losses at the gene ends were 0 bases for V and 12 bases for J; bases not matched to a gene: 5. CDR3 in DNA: TGTGCCAGCAGCTTGGGAGACAGGGAGGAACTGTTTTTT. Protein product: CASSLGDREELFF.

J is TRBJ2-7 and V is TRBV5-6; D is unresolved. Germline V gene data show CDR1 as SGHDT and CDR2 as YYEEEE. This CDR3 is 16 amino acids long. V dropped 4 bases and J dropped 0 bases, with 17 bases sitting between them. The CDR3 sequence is CASSPTSTVSSYEQYF. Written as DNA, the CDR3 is TGTGCCAGCAGCCCCACCTCTACAGTGAGCTCCTACGAGCAGTACTTC.

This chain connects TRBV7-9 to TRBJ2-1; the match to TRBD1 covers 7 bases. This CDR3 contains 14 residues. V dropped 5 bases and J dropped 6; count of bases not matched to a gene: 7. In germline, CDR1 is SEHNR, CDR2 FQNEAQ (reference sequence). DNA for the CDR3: TGTGCCAGCAGCCCGCACGGGACAGCCAATGAGCAGTTCTTC. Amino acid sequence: CASSPHGTANEQFF.

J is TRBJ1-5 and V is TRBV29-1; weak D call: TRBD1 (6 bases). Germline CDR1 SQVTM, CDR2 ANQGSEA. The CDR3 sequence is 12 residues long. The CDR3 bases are TGCAGTACAGGGATTGGGAATCAGCCCCAGCATTTT. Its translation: CSTGIGNQPQHF. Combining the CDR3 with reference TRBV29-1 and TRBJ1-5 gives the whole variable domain SAVISQKPSRDICQRGTSLTIQCQVDSQVTMMFWYRQQPGQSLTLIATANQGSEATYESGFVIDKFPISRPNLTFSTLTVSNMSPEDSSIYLCSTGIGNQPQHFGDGTRLSIL.